The following is a T cell receptor (beta chain) sequence with its context. Its specificity is unknown. The PCR had 60 Vbeta and 13 Jbeta primers. Here immunoSEQ multiplex PCR was the method, and the copy in TCRdb shows in-frame clones only, minus some. Its clone listing holds 150,000 to 200,000 clones. This specimen belongs to a study of cytomegalovirus exposure and HLA in healthy donors. Notes on the study in general: CMV serostatus was the sole immune exposure information available. The authors enumerated 164 TCR beta chains as linked to cytomegalovirus.

Trimming took off 5 bases at V and 3 bases at J, with 20 bases between the two ends. This CDR3 contains 16 residues. Germline CDR1 and CDR2: SGHDT and YYEEEE. Sequencing was performed on PBMCs. V and J are TRBV5-6 and TRBJ1-2; the D is unclear. The TCR was taken from a man aged 30 to 39 in good health and CMV-seronegative. CDR3 sequence reads: CASSRSFSYPDYGYTF. The CDR3 DNA is TGTGCCAGCAGTCGAAGCTTTTCGTATCCGGACTATGGCTACACCTTC.